The 2 T cell receptor beta chains listed next were all sequenced from one sample in a study of cytomegalovirus exposure and HLA in healthy donors. Primers for the PCR totalled 60 Vbeta and 13 Jbeta. The repertoire was sequenced with immunoSEQ multiplex PCR; TCRdb's copy has only in-frame clones and lacks some. Of 200,000 or so clones listed, about two thirds are singletons. Sequencing used PBMCs. The receptors here all came from a man aged 40-50 years in good health and CMV-seropositive.

This rearrangement joins TRBV11-3 to TRBJ2-1; TRBD2 is a possible D gene (5 bases). Germline CDR1 is SGHNT and CDR2 is YENEEA. CDR3 length: 15 amino acids. Trimming pared 5 bases from V and 3 bases from J, leaving 14 bases between. CDR3 region: CASSATSTSYNEQFF. CDR3 DNA: TGTGCCAGCAGCGCAACCAGCACTAGCTACAATGAGCAGTTCTTC.

The CDR3 reads CASSSPDRANYGYTF. CDR3 in DNA: TGTGCCAGCAGTTCACCGGACAGAGCTAACTATGGCTACACCTTC. The genes are TRBV27 and TRBJ1-2; tentative D call: TRBD1 (6 bases). Trimming stripped 4 bases from V and 0 bases from J, with 12 bases between. The CDR3 consists of 15 residues. The germline gives CDR1 MNHEY, CDR2 SMNVEV (reference sequence).